This TCR beta chain was found in a study of CD8+CD57+ T cells in acquired aplastic anemia listed by TCRdb under 2018. Background for the entire study: Extracted DNA from sorted CD4+ and CD8+ cells averaged 3.2 ug, ranging from roughly 0.2 to 30 ug. CD8+CD57+ expansion was defined as a frequency above the mean frequency observed in healthy subjects.

Profiling of TCR beta VDJ combinations and CDR3 sequences used genomic DNA as the template. An Illumina HiSeq 2000 was used for TCR repertoire sequencing. On the authors' methods: Repertoires were assessed using TRBV/TRBJ rearrangement plots, CDR3 size and DJ length profiles, and Simpson's diversity index. Whichever DNA sequence was most abundant in the deep sequencing data was defined as the immunodominant clone. CDR3 amino acid sequences were checked for sharing across subjects and were also compared against the VDJdb database and published repertoires. Through fastp at Q25 and MiXCR, TCRdb rebuilt clones from the public reads, retaining in-frame beta chains. Identical CDR3 protein sequences are pooled into one entry, listed with their most common genes and DNA. V and J calls and clone size were set by TCRdb, not the authors. This sample holds about 180,000 distinct CDR3 sequences; more than 45% were observed only once. About 1% of the sample is in the top ten clones.

Patients chosen for sequencing had shown expansion of CD8+CD57+ cells by flow cytometry. Every patient had a diagnosis of severe acquired aplastic anemia based on International Study of Aplastic Anemia and Agranulocytosis and Camitta criteria. At the time blood was sampled, none of the patients had received any therapy. In the study, sorted CD4+ and CD8+ blood T cells from patients with severe aplastic anemia and from healthy subjects underwent deep sequencing of TCR repertoires. In the USA, patient enrollment took place under clinicaltrials.gov protocols 00001620, 01623167, 00001397, 00071045, 00081523 and 00961064. Ficoll-Paque density gradient centrifugation was used to isolate peripheral blood mononuclear cells. Before DNA extraction, CD4+ and CD8+ T cells were sorted by FACS or by magnetic beads. Counted from cysteine to phenylalanine, this CDR3 has 13 amino acids. This entry keeps only the CDR3 DNA: 39 bases, framed from base 1. V and J lose 6 bases and 0 bases, and a span of 8 bases separates them. CDR1 and CDR2 are drawn from the germline V gene: SNHLY, FYNNEI.

The full study reports these points: Patients and healthy controls showed no significant difference in CD8+ Simpson's diversity (P=0.060). About 29 CD8+ CDR3 sequences were found to be shared between patients and controls, but these sequences appeared to be highly expressed in patients and within the immunodominant clones of the patients.

This clonotype is medium-sized (0.01 to 0.1%) in its sample. No antigen is known for it. No much larger clone exists at a distance of one base, and base qualities are not known. The TCR originated in a human donor with aplastic anemia. The sequencing sample was made of sorted CD4+, CD8+, or CD8+CD57+ T cells (not recorded which) from PBMCs. This chain is built from TRBV2 and TRBJ1-1, with no D gene named confidently. The sequenced DNA is TGTGCCAGCAGCGCGGTAGTGAACACTGAAGCTTTCTTT. Translation gives CASSAVVNTEAFF. Full variable domain (CDR3 extended with the reference TRBV2 and TRBJ1-1 proteins): EPEVTQTPSHQVTQMGQEVILRCVPISNHLYFYWYRQILGQKVEFLVSFYNNEISEKSEIFDDQFSVERPDGSNFTLKIRSTKLEDSAMYFCASSAVVNTEAFFGQGTRLTVV.